Listed below are T cell receptor beta chains from one sample, sequenced in a study of tumor-infiltrating lymphocytes in primary liver carcinoma. TCRdb processed the multiplex PCR reads anew with MiXCR; each CDR3 protein has one entry. Among about 110,000 distinct CDR3 sequences, 50% to 70% were seen once, and the ten largest hold roughly a tenth. The sample taken for sequencing was liver tumor tissue from sampling region 1. The receptors come from a woman aged 55-75 years with primary liver carcinoma and hepatitis B virus infection. Each CDR3 is given with its conserved first and last residue. Fields, in order: D gene, J gene, V gene, clone size, CDR3 DNA, CDR3 protein. The D gene is left open where the match is weak. Size values are once, few and many counts, or a class for expanded clones, and some rows have none.

D: TRBD2; J: TRBJ2-3; V: TRBV20-1; size: -; DNA: TGCGGTTTAGTCAGCGGGAGAGGCACAGATACGCAGTATTTT; CDR3: CGLVSGRGTDTQYF
D: TRBD2; J: TRBJ2-3; V: TRBV5-1; size: -; DNA: TGCATCAGCAGCTTGGAGCGGGAATCAGATACGCAGTATTTT; CDR3: CISSLERESDTQYF
D: TRBD2; J: TRBJ2-1; V: TRBV4-2; size: many; DNA: TGTGCCAGCAGCCAAGTCATAAGCGGGAGCTACAATGAGCAGTTCTTC; CDR3: CASSQVISGSYNEQFF
D: -; J: TRBJ1-2; V: TRBV11-2; size: few; DNA: TGTGCCAGTAGCCCGCCTTGGGGGTATGGCTACATCTTC; CDR3: CASSPPWGYGYIF
D: TRBD2; J: TRBJ2-7; V: TRBV2; size: -; DNA: TGTGCCAGCAGCCCCGGACTAGCGGGAGGGCCTTTGTACGAGCAGTACTTC; CDR3: CASSPGLAGGPLYEQYF
D: TRBD1; J: TRBJ1-2; V: TRBV6-5; size: -; DNA: TGCGCCAGCATCGTAAGACAGGGGCGGTATGGCTACACCTTC; CDR3: CASIVRQGRYGYTF
D: TRBD1; J: TRBJ2-5; V: TRBV11-2; size: -; DNA: TGTGCCAACAGCTTAGCGGACAGGGGAGAGACCCAGTACTTC; CDR3: CANSLADRGETQYF
D: TRBD1; J: TRBJ2-1; V: TRBV12-5; size: many; DNA: TGTGCTAGTGGTCCCCCACAGGGGGGCCGGGAGCAGTTCTTC; CDR3: CASGPPQGGREQFF
D: -; J: TRBJ1-5; V: TRBV6-6; size: -; DNA: TGTGCCAGTAGTTACGGTGGATCTAGCAATAAGCCCCAGCATTTT; CDR3: CASSYGGSSNKPQHF
D: -; J: TRBJ1-4; V: TRBV4-1; size: -; DNA: TGCGCCAGCAGCCCACTCGACTGGTTTGGGACGAATGAAAGACTGTTTTTT; CDR3: CASSPLDWFGTNERLFF
D: -; J: TRBJ1-1; V: TRBV11-2; size: -; DNA: TGTACCAGCAGCCCGACAACTAACACTGAAGCTTTCTTT; CDR3: CTSSPTTNTEAFF
D: -; J: TRBJ2-3; V: TRBV11-3; size: -; DNA: TGTGCCAGCATCTCGGACATCAGCACATATACGCAGTATTTT; CDR3: CASISDISTYTQYF
D: -; J: TRBJ1-6; V: TRBV6-1; size: once; DNA: TGTGCCAGCAGTGAACGAGGGGCGTCCTATAATTCAGCCCTCCACTTC; CDR3: CASSERGASYNSALHF
D: -; J: TRBJ1-3; V: TRBV11-2; size: -; DNA: TGTGTCAGCAGCTTGGTAGAGAACTCTGGAGACACCATATATTTT; CDR3: CVSSLVENSGDTIYF
D: TRBD1; J: TRBJ1-2; V: TRBV11-1; size: once; DNA: TGTGCCAGCAACTTGACAGGGTGGGATGTCTACACCTTC; CDR3: CASNLTGWDVYTF
D: -; J: TRBJ2-1; V: TRBV11-2; size: -; DNA: TGTGCCAGCATCTTAACTAGCCGGAGAATCTACAATGAGCAGTCCTTC; CDR3: CASILTSRRIYNEQSF
D: -; J: TRBJ2-2; V: TRBV10-3; size: few; DNA: TGTGCCATCAGTCGGAGGGGGACTAACACCGGGGAGCTGTTTTTT; CDR3: CAISRRGTNTGELFF
D: -; J: TRBJ1-3; V: TRBV12-5; size: -; DNA: TGTGCTAGTGTTTCCCGGAGCTCTGGAAACACCATATATTTT; CDR3: CASVSRSSGNTIYF
D: -; J: TRBJ1-4; V: TRBV6-6; size: -; DNA: TGTGCCAGCAGTTCTTCAGGGAGGGTTGCAACTAATGAAAAACTGTTTTTT; CDR3: CASSSSGRVATNEKLFF
D: -; J: TRBJ2-7; V: TRBV10-2; size: -; DNA: TGCGCCACCTCCACGCAATTAGGCTCCTACGATCAGTACTTC; CDR3: CATSTQLGSYDQYF
D: -; J: TRBJ2-2; V: TRBV7-9; size: -; DNA: TGTGCCAGCAGCTTATTCGGGGAGCTGTTTTTT; CDR3: CASSLFGELFF
D: TRBD2; J: TRBJ2-1; V: TRBV7-3; size: -; DNA: TGTGCCAGCAGCTTAAACCAGCGGGAGTCCTCCTACAATGAGCAGTTCTTC; CDR3: CASSLNQRESSYNEQFF
D: -; J: TRBJ2-3; V: TRBV11-2; size: -; DNA: TGTGCCAGTGGCCCACACGGGTCAGACACTGATACGCAGTATTTT; CDR3: CASGPHGSDTDTQYF
D: -; J: TRBJ2-3; V: TRBV12-3/TRBV12-4; size: -; DNA: TGTGCCAGCAGTTTTGCAGGGACCCACTATTCAGATACGCAGTATTTT; CDR3: CASSFAGTHYSDTQYF
D: -; J: TRBJ2-5; V: TRBV5-1; size: many; DNA: TGCGCCAGCAGCTTGTCGACAGGCACAGAGACCCAGTACTTC; CDR3: CASSLSTGTETQYF
D: -; J: TRBJ2-1; V: TRBV29-1; size: many; DNA: TGCAGCGCCCCAAGGGGTGGGGGGAATGAGCAGTTCTTC; CDR3: CSAPRGGGNEQFF
D: -; J: TRBJ1-5; V: TRBV29-1; size: -; DNA: TGCTGCGTAGCGGAGAATAACAATCAGCCCCAGCATTTT; CDR3: CCVAENNNQPQHF
D: TRBD1; J: TRBJ2-5; V: TRBV6-5; size: -; DNA: TGTGCCAGCGGAAACCGGGACAGGGGTAAACAGGAGACCCAGTACTTC; CDR3: CASGNRDRGKQETQYF
D: TRBD2; J: TRBJ2-1; V: TRBV6-1; size: -; DNA: TGTGCCAGCACCATAGCGGGAGCGGACTACAATGAGCAGTTCTTC; CDR3: CASTIAGADYNEQFF
D: -; J: TRBJ2-1; V: TRBV5-1; size: -; DNA: TGCGCCAGCAGCACTACAGGGTACAATGAGCAGTTCTTC; CDR3: CASSTTGYNEQFF
D: -; J: TRBJ2-2; V: TRBV7-9; size: -; DNA: TGTGCCAGCAGCTTAGGGCTGAACACCGGGGAGCTGTTTTTT; CDR3: CASSLGLNTGELFF
D: -; J: TRBJ2-2; V: TRBV11-2; size: -; DNA: TGTGCCAGTAGTCCTCCGCAAGGACCGACCTGGGAGCTGTTTTTT; CDR3: CASSPPQGPTWELFF
D: -; J: TRBJ2-7; V: TRBV6-2/TRBV6-3; size: -; DNA: TGTGCCAGCACCTTTCGACAGGAGCGAAACTACGTGCAGTACTTC; CDR3: CASTFRQERNYVQYF
D: -; J: TRBJ1-2; V: TRBV11-1; size: -; DNA: TGTGCCAGCAGCTTGACAGGCTGGGATGACTACACCTTC; CDR3: CASSLTGWDDYTF
D: TRBD1; J: TRBJ2-7; V: TRBV4-2; size: once; DNA: TGTGCCAGCAGCCAAGGTGGACAGGGGGGGAACAAGCAGTGCTTC; CDR3: CASSQGGQGGNKQCF
D: TRBD1; J: TRBJ2-5; V: TRBV10-3; size: many; DNA: TGTGCCATCAGTGACGCTCTACCAAACGACAGGGACGAGACCCAGTACTTC; CDR3: CAISDALPNDRDETQYF
D: -; J: TRBJ1-1; V: TRBV6-5; size: many; DNA: TGTGCCAGCAGTCACCGAGGGGAAGCTTTCTTT; CDR3: CASSHRGEAFF
D: -; J: TRBJ1-2; V: TRBV6-5; size: -; DNA: TGTGCAAGCAGTAAGCAGGGACCTCAACATGGCTACACCTTC; CDR3: CASSKQGPQHGYTF
D: -; J: TRBJ2-5; V: TRBV5-1; size: -; DNA: TGCGCCAACAGCTTGGCCGGAGAGGCCCAGTACTTC; CDR3: CANSLAGEAQYF
D: TRBD1; J: TRBJ1-1; V: TRBV6-1; size: -; DNA: TGTGCAAGCAGTTTTTTAGGACAGGGGGTTGCCGAAGCTTTCTTT; CDR3: CASSFLGQGVAEAFF
D: TRBD1; J: TRBJ1-5; V: TRBV4-1; size: -; DNA: TGCGCCAGCAGCCAAGCGACAGGGGGCGGCATTCAGCCCCATCATTTT; CDR3: CASSQATGGGIQPHHF